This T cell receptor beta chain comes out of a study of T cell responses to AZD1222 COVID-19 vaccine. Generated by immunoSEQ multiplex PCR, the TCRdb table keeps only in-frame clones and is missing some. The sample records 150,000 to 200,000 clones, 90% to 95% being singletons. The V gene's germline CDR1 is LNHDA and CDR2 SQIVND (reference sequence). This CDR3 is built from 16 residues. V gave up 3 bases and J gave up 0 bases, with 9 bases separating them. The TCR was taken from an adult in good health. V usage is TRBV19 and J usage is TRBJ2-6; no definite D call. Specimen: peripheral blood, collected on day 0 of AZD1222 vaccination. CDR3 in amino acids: CASSIATSSGANVLTF. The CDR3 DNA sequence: TGTGCCAGTAGTATCGCGACAAGCTCTGGGGCCAACGTCCTGACTTTC.